The 17 T cell receptor beta chains presented below share a single source sample, sequenced in a study of T cell clonality in common variable immunodeficiency. Study results and limitations: Common variable immunodeficiency TCR beta sequences reportedly had fewer deletions and N-nucleotide insertions.

Repertoires were generated with immunoSEQ multiplex PCR, while TCRdb's copy carries only in-frame clones and drops some. The sample has some 10,000 clones, none seen only once. No antigen has been identified for these receptors. Sequencing was done on a sample of peripheral blood mononuclear cells. The source is a human donor with common variable immunodeficiency.

For this clone: The read terminates 3 residues ahead of where the CDR3 ends, so the germline J gene completes it. V usage is TRBV5-1 and J usage is TRBJ2-3; no reliable D call. Trimming removed 4 bases from V and 2 bases from J, with 8 bases in between. The CDR3 covers 13 residues. Germline CDR1 SGHRS, CDR2 YFSETQ. CDR3 DNA (partial): TGCGCCAGCAGCGTCACACACACAGATACG. Translated: CASSVTHTDT. The full CDR3 sequence reads CASSVTHTDTQYF.

Sample share makes this clone medium-sized. The read comes to an end 3 residues before the CDR3 does, leaving the germline J gene to fill in the end. The chain uses TRBV7-2 and TRBJ2-7; 7 bases agree with TRBD1. V shed 5 bases and J 3 bases; nucleotides not matched to a gene: 4. The CDR3 length is 13 residues. Germline assignment: CDR1 SGHTA and CDR2 FQGNSA. The CDR3 DNA, read in part, is TGTGCCAGCAGCCCAACAGGGGACTACGAG. It codes for CASSPTGDYE. The whole CDR3 sequence reads CASSPTGDYEQYF.

This clone was counted only a few times. This CDR3 reads CASSLGQGMDEQFF. The covered CDR3 bases are TGTGCCAGCAGCTTAGGACAGGGGATGGATGAG. The chain couples TRBV7-9 to TRBJ2-1, with 8 bases aligning to TRBD1. Read sequence stops 3 residues before the CDR3 end, and the germline J gene provides the missing end. V shed 1 base and J 8 bases; nucleotides not matched to a gene: 4. The CDR3 consists of 14 residues. Germline V gene data show CDR1 as SEHNR and CDR2 as FQNEAQ (reference sequence).

In its sample, this clone was seen a few times. The read ends 3 residues shy of where the CDR3 ends; the end is completed using the germline J gene. V and J are TRBV30 and TRBJ1-2; D remains ambiguous. The length of the CDR3 is 13 residues. Deletions cut 8 bases from V and 2 bases from J, with 15 bases between. Germline CDR1 GTSNPN, CDR2 SVGIG (reference sequence). The part of the CDR3 DNA that was read is TGTGCCCTACACTCGGGTAGGAACTATGGC. Its protein product is CALHSGRNYG. In full, the CDR3 reads CALHSGRNYGYTF.

This clone has just a few counts. The read ends 3 residues before the CDR3 terminus; that terminus is restored from the germline J gene. J is TRBJ2-3 and V is TRBV7-6; 7 nucleotides align to TRBD1. The ends lost 5 bases at V and 3 bases at J; junction bases unmatched: 8. The length of the CDR3 is 15 residues. CDR1 is SGHVS and CDR2 is FNYEAQ in the germline V gene. CDR3: CASSRQGIRTDTQYF. Partial CDR3 DNA: TGTGCCAGCAGCCGACAGGGTATTAGAACAGATACG.

This clone was seen only a few times. The CDR3 loop reads CASSLRTVAGDTEQYF. The sequenced part of the CDR3 DNA is TGTGCCAGTAGTTTACGAACAGTAGCGGGAGATACCGAG. J is TRBJ2-7 and V is TRBV19, with 9 bases lining up with TRBD2. The CDR3 is cut off 3 residues early in the read; its end comes from the germline J gene. The germline V gene has CDR1 LNHDA and CDR2 SQIVND (reference sequence). The CDR3 is made up of 16 amino acids. V shed 5 bases and J 6 bases; nucleotides not matched to a gene: 14.

In its sample, this clone was seen a few times. The sequenced fragment ends 3 residues before the CDR3 boundary, so the rest is inferred from the germline J gene. This chain joins TRBV5-1 and TRBJ1-3; D ambiguous. Trimming shortened V by 0 bases and J by 4 bases, and 14 bases separated the two germline ends. The CDR3 is 16 residues long. CDR1 SGHRS and CDR2 YFSETQ come from the germline V gene. The CDR3: CASSLDPGPSGNTIYF. The CDR3 bases that were read are TGCGCCAGCAGCTTGGATCCAGGCCCATCAGGAAACACC.

Points on this clone: The read ends 3 residues before the CDR3 terminus; that terminus is restored from the germline J gene. The V call is TRBV30, the J call TRBJ1-3; no clear D. Trimming took off 0 bases at V and 0 bases at J, with 3 bases between the two ends. Germline V gives CDR1 GTSNPN, CDR2 SVGIG (reference sequence). The CDR3 is 13 amino acids. CDR3 DNA, as far as it was read: TGTGCCTGGAGTGTAGCCTCTGGAAACACC. Its protein is CAWSVASGNT. The whole CDR3 sequence reads CAWSVASGNTIYF.

This clone has only a few counts. Read sequence stops 3 residues before the CDR3 end, and the germline J gene provides the missing end. The J gene is TRBJ2-1, the V gene TRBV20-1; TRBD2 agrees at 9 bases. The CDR3 contains 16 residues. Trimming at V came to 2 bases and at J to 6 bases, leaving 11 bases not matched to a gene. The germline V gene has CDR1 DFQATT and CDR2 SNEGSKA (reference sequence). The sequenced CDR3 bases are TGCAGTGCTAGAAACCCCGGGACTAGCTCTACCAATGAG. This codes for CSARNPGTSSTNE. The full-length CDR3 reads as CSARNPGTSSTNEQFF.

Of note for this clone: The read finishes 3 residues shy of the CDR3 end, and the germline J gene is used to complete it. This chain connects TRBV29-1 to TRBJ2-1; weak D call: TRBD1 (6 bases). CDR1 and CDR2 (germline): SQVTM, ANQGSEA. This CDR3 contains 15 residues. Trimming shortened V by 5 bases and J by 4 bases, and 18 bases separated the two germline ends. CDR3 DNA, as far as it was read: TGCAGCGTTCCTGCAACAGGGATCCAATACAATGAG. Translating gives CSVPATGIQYNE. The full CDR3 reads CSVPATGIQYNEQFF.

Relative to its sample, this clone is medium-sized. The CDR3 end lies 3 residues beyond the end of the read and is filled in from the germline J gene. The chain links TRBV29-1 to TRBJ2-1; 13 bases are shared with TRBD2. This CDR3 is built from 20 residues. Germline CDR1 is SQVTM and CDR2 is ANQGSEA. Unmatched junction bases numbered 14, after V lost 3 bases and J lost 0 bases. CDR3: CSVEGLAGPSNIFSYNEQFF. The sequenced part of the CDR3 DNA is TGCAGCGTTGAGGGACTAGCGGGACCCTCCAATATCTTCTCCTACAATGAG.

This clone was recorded a few times. The CDR3 is cut off 3 residues early in the read; its end comes from the germline J gene. This chain connects TRBV19 to TRBJ2-3; TRBD2 aligns across 10 bases. V trimming: 6 bases; J trimming: 6 bases; junction bases outside the gene matches: 6. This CDR3 has 14 amino acids. Germline-derived CDR1 and CDR2 are LNHDA and SQIVND (reference sequence). The sequenced part of the CDR3 DNA is TGTGCCAGTAGGAAGCGGGGGGGATCGGATACG. Encoded protein: CASRKRGGSDT. The CDR3 in full is CASRKRGGSDTQYF.

To note about this clone: The read falls 3 residues short of the CDR3 end, and the missing part is taken from the germline J gene. The chain uses TRBV10-3 and TRBJ2-7; 7 nucleotides line up with TRBD2. Per germline, CDR1 ENHRY and CDR2 SYGVKD. The CDR3 consists of 14 residues. Germline trimming cut 5 bases from V and 0 bases from J; bases unmatched to any gene: 4. The part of the CDR3 DNA that was read is TGTGCCATCAGTCCGCCGGGGGGCTCCTACGAG. Translation: CAISPPGGSYE. The entire CDR3 protein reads CAISPPGGSYEQYF.

Comments on this clone: The read gets to within 3 residues of the CDR3 end, and the germline J gene fills in the rest. J is TRBJ2-5 and V is TRBV7-9; a weak D match, TRBD1 (5 bases). Per the germline V gene, CDR1 is SEHNR and CDR2 is FQNEAQ (reference sequence). The CDR3 contains 13 residues. V lost 3 bases, J lost 1 base, and 6 bases lay in between. The CDR3 here is CASSLDTQETQYF. CDR3 DNA, as far as it was read: TGTGCCAGCAGCTTGGACACCCAAGAGACC.

This clone turned up a few times. The read terminates 3 residues ahead of where the CDR3 ends, so the germline J gene completes it. V and J are TRBV7-9 and TRBJ2-5; 10 nucleotides agree with TRBD1. This CDR3 region has 14 residues. The J segment lost 5 bases and the V segment lost 5 bases, leaving 5 bases of the junction unmatched. The germline gives CDR1 SEHNR, CDR2 FQNEAQ (reference sequence). Incomplete CDR3 DNA: TGTGCCAGCAGCCCGAGGACAGGGGGGGAGACC. It encodes CASSPRTGGET. The whole CDR3 sequence reads CASSPRTGGETQYF.

A word on this clone: The sequence runs out 3 residues before the end of the CDR3; the remainder is reconstructed from the germline J gene. V gene TRBV30 combines with J gene TRBJ1-2, with D possibly matching TRBD1 (6 bases). The CDR3 covers 12 residues. Germline CDR1 GTSNPN, CDR2 SVGIG (reference sequence). V lost 3 bases to trimming and J lost 2 bases, with 7 bases between them. CDR3 residues: CAWSRGNYGYTF. The sequenced CDR3 bases are TGTGCCTGGAGCAGGGGAAACTATGGC.

Within the sample, this clone is medium-sized. The read finishes 3 residues shy of the CDR3 end, and the germline J gene is used to complete it. The chain employs TRBV12-3 or TRBV12-4 and TRBJ2-5, with D tentatively TRBD2 (7 bases). V dropped 6 bases and J dropped 2 bases, with 16 bases sitting between them. The CDR3 consists of 15 residues. The CDR3 sequence: CASRWGLAEQETQYF. CDR3 DNA, as far as it was read: TGTGCCAGCAGGTGGGGGCTAGCGGAACAAGAGACC.